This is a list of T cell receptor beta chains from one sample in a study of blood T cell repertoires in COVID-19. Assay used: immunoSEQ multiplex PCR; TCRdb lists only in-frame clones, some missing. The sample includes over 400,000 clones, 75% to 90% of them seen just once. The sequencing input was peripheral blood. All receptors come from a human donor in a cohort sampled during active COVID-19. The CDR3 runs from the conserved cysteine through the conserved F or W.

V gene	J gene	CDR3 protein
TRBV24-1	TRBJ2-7	CATSDSGTGPYEQYF
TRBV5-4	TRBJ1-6	CASSPSQGPNSPLHF
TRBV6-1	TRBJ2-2	CASSPGFGGELFF
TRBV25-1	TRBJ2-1	CASTTSGRANEQFF
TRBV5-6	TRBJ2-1	CASSPQPGFYNEQFF
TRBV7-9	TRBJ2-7	CASSPGTATLTYEQYF
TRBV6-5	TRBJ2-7	CASSLSTTGVGEQYF
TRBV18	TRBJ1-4	CASSHSSVANSDEKLFF
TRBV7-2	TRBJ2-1	CASSLNYARGGNEQFF
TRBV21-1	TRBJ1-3	CASSKDGTGGFGNTIYF